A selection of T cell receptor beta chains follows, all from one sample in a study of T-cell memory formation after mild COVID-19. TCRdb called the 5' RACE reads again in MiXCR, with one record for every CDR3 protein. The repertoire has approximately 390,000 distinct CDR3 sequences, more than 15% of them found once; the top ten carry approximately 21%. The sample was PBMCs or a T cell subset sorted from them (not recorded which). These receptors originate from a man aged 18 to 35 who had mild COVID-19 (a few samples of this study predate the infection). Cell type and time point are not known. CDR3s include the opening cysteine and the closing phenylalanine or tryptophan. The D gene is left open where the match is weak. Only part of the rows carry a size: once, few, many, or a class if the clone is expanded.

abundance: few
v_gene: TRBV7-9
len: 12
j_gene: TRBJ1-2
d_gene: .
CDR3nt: TGTGCCAGCAGCTCACAGGGATTAGGCTACACCTTC
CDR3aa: CASSSQGLGYTF

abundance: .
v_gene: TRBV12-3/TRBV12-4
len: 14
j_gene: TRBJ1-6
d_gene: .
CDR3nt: TGTGCCAGCAGTTTTGGGACTAGGAACTCACCCCTCCACTTT
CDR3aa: CASSFGTRNSPLHF

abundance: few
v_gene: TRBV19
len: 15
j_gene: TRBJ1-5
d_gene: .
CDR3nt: TGTGCCAGTAGTTTGCAGGGTTGGGGCAATCAGCCCCAGCATTTT
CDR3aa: CASSLQGWGNQPQHF

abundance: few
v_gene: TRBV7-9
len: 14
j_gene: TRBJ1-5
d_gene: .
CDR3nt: TGTGCCAGCAGTCAATCGGGAAGCAATCAGCCCCAGCATTTT
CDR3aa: CASSQSGSNQPQHF

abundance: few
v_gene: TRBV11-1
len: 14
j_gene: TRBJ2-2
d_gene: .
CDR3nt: TGTGCCAGCAGCTCCATAACAGGGATGGGGGAGCTGTTTTTT
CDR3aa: CASSSITGMGELFF

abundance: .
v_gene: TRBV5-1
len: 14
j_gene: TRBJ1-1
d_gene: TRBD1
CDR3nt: TGCGCCAGCAGCCAAGGGACAGGGGGAGCTGAAGCTTTCTTT
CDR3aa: CASSQGTGGAEAFF

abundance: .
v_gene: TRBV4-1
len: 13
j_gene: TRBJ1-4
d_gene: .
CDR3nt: TGCGCCAGCAGCCAAGATCGGCTCGAAAAACTGTTTTTT
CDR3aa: CASSQDRLEKLFF

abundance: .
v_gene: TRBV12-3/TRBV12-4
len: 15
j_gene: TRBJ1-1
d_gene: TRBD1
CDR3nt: TGTGCCAGCAGTCCGCTGACAGGGTGGAACACTGAAGCTTTCTTT
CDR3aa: CASSPLTGWNTEAFF

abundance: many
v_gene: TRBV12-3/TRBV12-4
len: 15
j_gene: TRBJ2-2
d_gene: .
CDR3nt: TGTGCCAGCAGCAACTTCTTTTCAGACACCGGGGAGCTGTTTTTT
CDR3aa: CASSNFFSDTGELFF

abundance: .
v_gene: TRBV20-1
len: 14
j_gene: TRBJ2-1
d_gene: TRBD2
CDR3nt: TGCAGTGCTCCCGGACTAGCGGCCCAAAATGAGCAGTTCTTC
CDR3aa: CSAPGLAAQNEQFF

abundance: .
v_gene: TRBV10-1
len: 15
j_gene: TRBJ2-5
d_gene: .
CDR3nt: TGCGCCAGCAGTAGGGGAGGGGGCGGACAAGAGACCCAGTACTTC
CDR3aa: CASSRGGGGQETQYF

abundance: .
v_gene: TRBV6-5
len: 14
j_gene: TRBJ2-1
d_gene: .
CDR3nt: TGTGCCAGCAGTTACTCTTCCGATGGGAATGAGCAGTTCTTC
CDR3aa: CASSYSSDGNEQFF

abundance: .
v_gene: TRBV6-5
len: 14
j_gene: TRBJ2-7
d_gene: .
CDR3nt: TGTGCCAGCAGTTACTACGGGGGTGCGAAGGAGCAGTACTTC
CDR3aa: CASSYYGGAKEQYF

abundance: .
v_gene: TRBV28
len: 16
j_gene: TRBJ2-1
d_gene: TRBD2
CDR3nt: TGTGCCAGCAGGCCCATCACCAGCGGGGGGGCCAATGAGCAGTTCTTC
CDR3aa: CASRPITSGGANEQFF

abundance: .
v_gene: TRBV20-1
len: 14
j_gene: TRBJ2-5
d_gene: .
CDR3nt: TGCAGTGCTAGACTAGGGACGAACGGGGAGACCCAGTACTTC
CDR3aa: CSARLGTNGETQYF

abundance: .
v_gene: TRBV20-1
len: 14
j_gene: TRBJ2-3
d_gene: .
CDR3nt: TGCAGTGCACCACCGCGGGGGCCCACAGATACGCAGTATTTT
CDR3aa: CSAPPRGPTDTQYF

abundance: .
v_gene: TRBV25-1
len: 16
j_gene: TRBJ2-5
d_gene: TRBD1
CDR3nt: TGTGCCAGCAGTGAATACAGGACAGGGGGATCGGAGACCCAGTACTTC
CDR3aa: CASSEYRTGGSETQYF

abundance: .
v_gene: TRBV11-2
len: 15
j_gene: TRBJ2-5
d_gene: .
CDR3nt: TGTGCCAGCAGCTCCACCGGGACGGGCTCGGAGACCCAGTACTTC
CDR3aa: CASSSTGTGSETQYF

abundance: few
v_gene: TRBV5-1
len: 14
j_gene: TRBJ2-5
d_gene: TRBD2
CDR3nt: TGCGCCAGCAGTGGCGGGGGGATTCAAGAGACCCAGTACTTC
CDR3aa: CASSGGGIQETQYF

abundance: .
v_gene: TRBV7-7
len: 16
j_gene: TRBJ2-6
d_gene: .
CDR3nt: TGTGCTAGCAGCTCGACCGGGAAGGCTGGGGCCAACGTCCTGACTTTC
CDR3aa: CASSSTGKAGANVLTF

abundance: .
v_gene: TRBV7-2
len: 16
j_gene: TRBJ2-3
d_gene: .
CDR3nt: TGTGCCAGCAGCCCACCGACAGCACAGGGCACAGATACGCAGTATTTT
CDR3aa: CASSPPTAQGTDTQYF

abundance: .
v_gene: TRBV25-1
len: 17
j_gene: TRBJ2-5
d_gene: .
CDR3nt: TGTGCCAGCAGTGAGGGGGGCGGTACTTTAATGCGAGAGACCCAGTACTTC
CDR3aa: CASSEGGGTLMRETQYF

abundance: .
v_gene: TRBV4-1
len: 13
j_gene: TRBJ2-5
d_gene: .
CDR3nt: TGCGCCAGCAGCCGCGCAGGGTTGGAGACCCAGTACTTC
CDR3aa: CASSRAGLETQYF

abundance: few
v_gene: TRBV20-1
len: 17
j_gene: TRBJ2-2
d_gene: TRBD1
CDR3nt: TGCAGTGCTAGAGATTTGAAAGGACAGGGGGTTACCGGGGAGCTGTTTTTT
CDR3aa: CSARDLKGQGVTGELFF

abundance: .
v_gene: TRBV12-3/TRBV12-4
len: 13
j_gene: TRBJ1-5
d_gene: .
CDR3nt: TGTGCCAGCAGTCCCCAGAACAATCAGCCCCAGCATTTT
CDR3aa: CASSPQNNQPQHF

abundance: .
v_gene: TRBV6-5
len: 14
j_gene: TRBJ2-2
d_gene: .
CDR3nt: TGTGCCAGCAGTTACTCCAGGATGACCGGGGAGCTGTTTTTT
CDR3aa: CASSYSRMTGELFF

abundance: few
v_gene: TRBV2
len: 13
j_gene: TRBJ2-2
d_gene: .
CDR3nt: TGTGCCAGTTTATCACAAATTGGCGGGGAGCTGTTTTTT
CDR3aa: CASLSQIGGELFF

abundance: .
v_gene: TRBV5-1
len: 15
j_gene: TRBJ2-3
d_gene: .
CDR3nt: TGCGCCAGCAGCTTTCAGGACAGTAGCACAGATACGCAGTATTTT
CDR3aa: CASSFQDSSTDTQYF

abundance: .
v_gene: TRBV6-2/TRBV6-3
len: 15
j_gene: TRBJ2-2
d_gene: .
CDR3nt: TGTGCCAGCAGTTACCCCCGACTAGTCGTCGGGGAGCTGTTTTTT
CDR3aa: CASSYPRLVVGELFF

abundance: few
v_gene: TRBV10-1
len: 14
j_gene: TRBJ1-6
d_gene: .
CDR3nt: TGCGCCAGCAGGAAATCTGGGCCGGAATCACCCCTCCACTTT
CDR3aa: CASRKSGPESPLHF

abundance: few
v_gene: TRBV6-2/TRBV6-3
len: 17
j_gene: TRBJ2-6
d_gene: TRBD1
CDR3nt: TGTGCCAGCAGTTCCGCTCCGGACAGGGGTGGGGCCAACGTCCTGACTTTC
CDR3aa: CASSSAPDRGGANVLTF

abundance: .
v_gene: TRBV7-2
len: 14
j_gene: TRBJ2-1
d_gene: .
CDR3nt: TGTGCCAGCAGCCAAAGCGAGTTAGTGGGTGAGCAGTTCTTC
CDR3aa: CASSQSELVGEQFF

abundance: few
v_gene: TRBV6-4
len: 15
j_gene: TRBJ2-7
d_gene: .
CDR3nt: TGTGCCAGCAGTGCGAACCCAACAGGGTCCTACGAGCAGTACTTC
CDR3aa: CASSANPTGSYEQYF

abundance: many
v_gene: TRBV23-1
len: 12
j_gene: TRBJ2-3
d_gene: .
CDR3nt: TGCGCCAGCAGTCACTCCACAGATACGCAGTATTTT
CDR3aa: CASSHSTDTQYF

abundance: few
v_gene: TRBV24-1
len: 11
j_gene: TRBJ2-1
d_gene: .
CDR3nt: TGTGCCACCGGGCACCTCAATGAGCAGTTCTTC
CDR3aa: CATGHLNEQFF

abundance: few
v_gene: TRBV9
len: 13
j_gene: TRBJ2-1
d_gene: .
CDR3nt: TGTGCCAGCAGCGTAGTTAGTTTGGATGAGCAGTTCTTC
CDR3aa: CASSVVSLDEQFF

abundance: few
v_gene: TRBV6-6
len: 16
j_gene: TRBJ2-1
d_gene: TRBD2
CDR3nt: TGTGCCAGCACCCACGGCGGACTAGCGGGGGGGGGTGAGCAGTTCTTC
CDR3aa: CASTHGGLAGGGEQFF

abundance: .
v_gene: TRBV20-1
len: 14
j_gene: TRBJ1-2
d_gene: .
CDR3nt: TGCAGTGCTAGGGGAGCAGGGAGTGGCTATGGCTACACCTTC
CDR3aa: CSARGAGSGYGYTF

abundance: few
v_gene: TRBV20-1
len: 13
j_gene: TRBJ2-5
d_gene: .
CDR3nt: TGCAGTGCTACTATGGGGAGAGGAGAGACCCAGTACTTC
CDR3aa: CSATMGRGETQYF

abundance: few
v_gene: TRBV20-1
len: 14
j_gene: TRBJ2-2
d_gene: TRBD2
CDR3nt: TGCAGTGCTAGGACTAGCGGGGAATCCGGGGAGCTGTTTTTT
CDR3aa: CSARTSGESGELFF

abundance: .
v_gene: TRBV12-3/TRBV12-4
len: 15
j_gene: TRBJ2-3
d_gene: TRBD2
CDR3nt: TGTGCCAGCACCCGGACTAGCGGGGAGAGGCTTACGCAGTATTTT
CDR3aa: CASTRTSGERLTQYF

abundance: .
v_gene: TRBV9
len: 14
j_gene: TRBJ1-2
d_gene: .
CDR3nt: TGTGCCAGCAGCGTAGGGGTCATTAACTATGGCTACACCTTC
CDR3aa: CASSVGVINYGYTF

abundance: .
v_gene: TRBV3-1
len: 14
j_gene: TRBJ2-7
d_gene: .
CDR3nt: TGTGCCAGCAGCCAAGATAGATGGGTATACGAGCAGTACTTC
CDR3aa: CASSQDRWVYEQYF

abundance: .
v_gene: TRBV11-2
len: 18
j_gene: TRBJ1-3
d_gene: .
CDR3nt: TGTGCCAGCAGCTCACGGCCCCGATCAGTGGGCCGTGGAAACACCATATATTTT
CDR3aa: CASSSRPRSVGRGNTIYF